Listed here are 21 T cell receptor beta chains from one sample, sequenced in a study of control samples from healthy donors and cancer patients. Only in-frame clones appear in the TCRdb table, and some are missing; sequencing was by immunoSEQ multiplex PCR. The data contain about 96,000 clones, over 85% of them singletons. Sequencing was done on a sample of blood. The receptors here all came from a man aged 18 to 30 in good health.

This chain uses TRBV19 with TRBJ1-5; D is possibly TRBD1 (6 bases). This CDR3 has 16 amino acids. V dropped 1 base and J dropped 6 bases, with 16 bases sitting between them. Germline CDR1 reads LNHDA; CDR2 reads SQIVND (reference sequence). CDR3 amino acids: CASSIGGGRGGQPQHF. CDR3 coding DNA: TGTGCCAGTAGTATAGGTGGGGGGCGAGGAGGTCAGCCCCAGCATTTT.

The gene calls are TRBV6-5 and TRBJ1-1; maybe TRBD1 (6 bases). V was trimmed by 6 bases and J by 3 bases, leaving 14 bases between them. CDR1 is MNHEY and CDR2 is SVGAGI in the germline V gene. The CDR3 runs to 14 residues. The DNA for the CDR3 is TGTGCCAGCAGGGAGAGACAGGAGGACACTGAAGCTTTCTTT. As protein: CASRERQEDTEAFF.

This clone has only a few counts. The J gene is TRBJ2-3, the V gene TRBV7-8; D unclear. The V gene's germline CDR1 is SGHVS and CDR2 FQNEAQ. The CDR3 is made up of 14 amino acids. The ends were cut back, 4 bases at V and 6 bases at J, with 14 bases in the middle. The CDR3 nucleotides read TGTGCCAGCAGCTACCCTGGCGCCTACGATACGCAGTATTTT. Its translation is CASSYPGAYDTQYF.

The rearrangement joins TRBV13 to TRBJ2-2; D is ambiguous. The germline V and J ends were trimmed by 5 bases and 0 bases, with 7 bases remaining between them. The CDR3 runs 14 residues. The germline gives CDR1 PRHDT, CDR2 FYEKMQ (reference sequence). CDR3 bases: TGTGCCAGCAGCCCTCCCGCGAACACCGGGGAGCTGTTTTTT. Its protein is CASSPPANTGELFF.

This rearrangement joins TRBV2 to TRBJ1-5, with TRBD1 matching over 9 bases. Germline CDR1 and CDR2: SNHLY and FYNNEI. The CDR3 loop spans 14 amino acids. V lost 8 bases, J lost 11 bases, and 13 bases stayed unmatched. The CDR3 DNA sequence: TGTGCCAGCGATCGACAGGGGGTGGATGGGTCCCAGCATTTT. Its protein product is CASDRQGVDGSQHF. Full variable domain (rest looked up from reference TRBV2 and TRBJ1-5): EPEVTQTPSHQVTQMGQEVILRCVPISNHLYFYWYRQILGQKVEFLVSFYNNEISEKSEIFDDQFSVERPDGSNFTLKIRSTKLEDSAMYFCASDRQGVDGSQHFGDGTRLSIL.

The genes are TRBV4-3 and TRBJ1-1; TRBD1 agrees at 9 bases. Germline V gene lookup returns CDR1 LGHNA and CDR2 YSLEER. CDR3 length: 17 residues. V was clipped by 0 bases and J by 5 bases; unmatched bases: 10. The CDR3 DNA sequence: TGCGCCAGCAGCCAAGACCCGAGACAGGGGGTAGGGACTGAAGCTTTCTTT. This codes for CASSQDPRQGVGTEAFF.

This chain uses TRBV2 with TRBJ2-1, with TRBD2 matching over 16 bases. V dropped 1 base and J dropped 7; count of bases not matched to a gene: 10. Germline CDR1 and CDR2: SNHLY and FYNNEI. CDR3 length: 19 amino acids. The CDR3 region has the DNA TGTGCCAGCAGTGAAGGCTGGGGACTAGCGGGGGGGTCGTTGAATGAGCAGTTCTTC. Protein: CASSEGWGLAGGSLNEQFF.

The chain recombines TRBV6-5 with TRBJ1-2; D unclear. Looked up from germline, CDR1 is MNHEY and CDR2 is SVGAGI. V dropped 5 bases and J dropped 4 bases, with 14 bases sitting between them. CDR3 length: 14 amino acids. The CDR3 DNA follows: TGTGCCAGCAGTCCTCCCGGGCGGACCTATGGCTACACCTTC. Its translation: CASSPPGRTYGYTF.

The chain recombines TRBV13 with TRBJ1-6, with a tentative D call TRBD1 (6 bases). V lost 2 bases and J 10 bases, leaving 12 bases between the germline ends. This CDR3 contains 14 residues. The germline V gene encodes CDR1 PRHDT and CDR2 FYEKMQ (reference sequence). CDR3 amino acids: CASSLLQGGSPLHF. CDR3 in DNA: TGTGCCAGCAGCTTATTACAGGGTGGATCACCCCTCCACTTT.

This chain joins TRBV6-4 and TRBJ2-2; the D gene is possibly TRBD2 (6 bases). Looked up from germline, CDR1 is MRHNA and CDR2 is SNTAGT. The CDR3 sequence is 13 residues long. The ends were cut back, 2 bases at V and 6 bases at J, with 7 bases in the middle. CDR3: CASSDRLAGELFF. The CDR3 region has the DNA TGTGCCAGCAGTGACAGACTAGCCGGGGAGCTGTTTTTT.

CDR3 in DNA: TGTGCCAGCAGCTTACCCCACGGGAGGGGGGAGCAGTTCTTC. This translates into CASSLPHGRGEQFF. The rearrangement joins TRBV7-6 to TRBJ2-1; 8 bases fit TRBD2. V lost 2 bases, J lost 10 bases, and 7 bases stayed unmatched. CDR1 SGHVS and CDR2 FNYEAQ come from the germline V gene. This CDR3 has 14 amino acids.

The V call is TRBV19, the J call TRBJ2-1; 7 positions match TRBD1. Germline CDR1 is LNHDA and CDR2 is SQIVND (reference sequence). Germline trimming cut 10 bases from V and 1 base from J; bases unmatched to any gene: 4. The CDR3 has 13 residues. Here the CDR3 reads CATQQGSYNEQFF. The CDR3 region has the DNA TGTGCCACCCAACAGGGGTCCTACAATGAGCAGTTCTTC. Variable domain in full (rest from reference TRBV19 and TRBJ2-1): DGGITQSPKYLFRKEGQNVTLSCEQNLNHDAMYWYRQDPGQGLRLIYYSQIVNDFQKGDIAEGYSVSREKKESFPLTVTSAQKNPTAFYLCATQQGSYNEQFFGPGTRLTVL.

V is TRBV6-2 or TRBV6-3 and J is TRBJ2-6, with D perhaps being TRBD1 or TRBD2 (5 bases each). The V end was cut by 0 bases, the J end by 0 bases, with 12 bases between. This CDR3 spans 18 amino acids. Germline loops: CDR1 MNHEY, CDR2 SVGEGT. CDR3 residues: CASSYSGTDFSGANVLTF. CDR3 DNA sequence: TGTGCCAGCAGTTACTCTGGGACGGACTTCTCTGGGGCCAACGTCCTGACTTTC.

The sample holds one count of this clone. This sequence joins TRBV4-3 and TRBJ1-2; D gene unclear. Germline-derived CDR1 and CDR2 are LGHNA and YSLEER. The CDR3 consists of 14 residues. V lost 0 bases and J 5 bases, leaving 10 bases between the germline ends. CDR3: CASSQESTYYGYTF. CDR3 coding DNA: TGCGCCAGCAGCCAAGAGTCTACCTATTATGGCTACACCTTC.

This chain links TRBV28 with TRBJ2-1, with 8 positions matching TRBD2. The CDR3 covers 16 residues. The V segment lost 2 bases and the J segment 0 bases; nucleotides outside the gene matches: 3. Germline CDR1 reads MDHEN; CDR2 reads SYDVKM. CDR3 sequence: CASSLSSGNSYNEQFF. DNA for the CDR3: TGTGCCAGCAGTTTAAGTAGCGGGAACTCCTACAATGAGCAGTTCTTC.

On this clone itself: The same CDR3 also results from other DNA sequences found in this sample. The rearrangement joins TRBV30 to TRBJ1-2; weak D call: TRBD1 (5 bases). V dropped 0 bases and J dropped 1 base, with 9 bases sitting between them. This CDR3 is built from 14 residues. Germline CDR1 is GTSNPN and CDR2 is SVGIG (reference sequence). The CDR3 DNA sequence: TGTGCCTGGAGTGTCCGGGGGTTTAACTATGGCTACACCTTC. This sequence encodes CAWSVRGFNYGYTF.

V usage is TRBV4-1 and J usage is TRBJ2-3; 11 nucleotides agree with TRBD2. V lost 0 bases and J lost 4; bases outside the gene matches: 9. The CDR3 is 18 residues long. Germline V gene lookup returns CDR1 MGHRA and CDR2 YSYEKL. CDR3 protein: CASSQDPGSGGAADTQYF. Here the CDR3 DNA reads TGCGCCAGCAGCCAAGATCCGGGTAGCGGGGGGGCCGCAGATACGCAGTATTTT.

The chain combines TRBV7-8 with TRBJ1-6; D may be TRBD1 (6 bases). Germline CDR1 and CDR2: SGHVS and FQNEAQ. The CDR3 extends over 15 amino acids. V shed 5 bases and J shed 5 bases, with 13 bases lying between them. CDR3 loop: CASSRGGSHNSPLHF. In DNA form, the CDR3 reads TGTGCCAGCAGCCGAGGGGGGTCGCATAATTCACCCCTCCACTTT.

The rearrangement links TRBV6-5 to TRBJ2-7; unclear D gene. The length of the CDR3 is 15 residues. The germline gives CDR1 MNHEY, CDR2 SVGAGI. Trimming cost V 0 bases and J 1 base, with 10 bases left between them. Here the CDR3 reads CASSYSSELSYEQYF. The CDR3 DNA reads as TGTGCCAGCAGTTACTCGTCAGAACTATCCTACGAGCAGTACTTC.

V gene TRBV6-5 combines with J gene TRBJ1-1, with a possible D match to TRBD1 (5 bases). Trimming cost V 8 bases and J 5 bases, with 15 bases left between them. The length of the CDR3 is 13 residues. Germline V lookup: CDR1 MNHEY, CDR2 SVGAGI. CDR3 DNA: TGTGCCAGCCTAAGGAGGGAGGGGACTGAAGCTTTCTTT. Protein sequence: CASLRREGTEAFF.

V and J are TRBV13 and TRBJ1-1; D may be TRBD1 (6 bases). The germline CDR1 and CDR2 sequences are PRHDT and FYEKMQ (reference sequence). The length of the CDR3 is 12 residues. The ends were cut back, 3 bases at V and 10 bases at J, with 12 bases in the middle. CDR3 sequence: CASSFYGDTAFF. In DNA form, the CDR3 reads TGTGCCAGCAGCTTCTACGGGGACACAGCTTTCTTT.